This T cell receptor (beta chain) was documented in a study of shared clonotypes between healthy human individuals. Profiling relied on immunoSEQ multiplex PCR, and the TCRdb table lists in-frame clones only, not all of them. The table lists approximately 2,000,000 clones, around 95% of them singletons. Positive CCR7 selection of CD45RO-negative cells yielded the naive CD8 cells, and terminally differentiated effector memory CD45RA+ cells were excluded. The CDR3 has 16 residues. Trimming shortened V by 3 bases and J by 1 base, and 13 bases separated the two germline ends. Germline CDR1 reads MNHNS; CDR2 reads SASEGT.

The chain is built from TRBV6-1 and TRBJ1-5; TRBD1 is a possible D gene (5 bases). The source material was naive CD8+ T cells from PBMCs. The TCR originated in a young man in good health. Some clones in this sample may be carry-over from other donors' samples. The CDR3 DNA follows: TGTGCCAGCAGTGAGGGACTGATGTCCAGCAATCAGCCCCAGCATTTT. Translated, it gives CASSEGLMSSNQPQHF.